Sequencing of this TCR beta chain was carried out in a study of cytotoxic CD8 clonotypes in ibrutinib-treated CLL. At the level of the study: The authors obtained response samples at a median of approximately 12 months of treatment, range 6 to 36.

Some clones are missing from TCRdb's copy, which holds only in-frame ones; the method was immunoSEQ multiplex PCR. The data hold some 24,000 clones, with under 85% observed a single time. Germline V gives CDR1 MNHEY, CDR2 SVGAGI. Trimming took 6 bases from V and 8 from J; bases not matched to a gene: 9. CDR3 length: 13 amino acids. The chain couples TRBV6-5 to TRBJ1-2, with TRBD1 identical over 7 bases. The TCR comes from a human donor with chronic lymphocytic leukemia. Sequenced material: PBMCs, taken before ibrutinib treatment. The DNA for the CDR3 is TGTGCCAGCAGGGACGGGACAGTTAAAGGCTACACCTTC. Translating it yields CASRDGTVKGYTF.